Below, 31 T cell receptor beta chains from the same sample are listed, as sequenced in a study of T-cell reconstitution after alpha-beta-depleted transplantation in children. Unique molecular identifiers were used in preparing the TCRbeta library. Using its own MiXCR run on the PCR reads, TCRdb lists one record per CDR3 protein. The profile covers 200,000 to 300,000 distinct CDR3 sequences, with around 7.5% appearing a single time and under 8% taken by the ten largest. Sample: PBMCs, mostly from graft donor cells, taken 180 days after TCRalphabeta/CD19-depleted stem cell transplant. The receptors stem from a male patient younger than 18 who had a stem cell transplant for acute lymphoblastic leukemia, so the T cells may come from the graft donor.

This chain connects TRBV29-1 to TRBJ1-1, with TRBD1 identical over 7 bases. The CDR3 totals 13 residues. Germline CDR1 reads SQVTM; CDR2 reads ANQGSEA. V was clipped by 7 bases and J by 1 base; unmatched bases: 6. The CDR3 DNA is TGCAGCGCTTCAGGGGGGTGGAACACTGAAGCTTTCTTT. Translation: CSASGGWNTEAFF.

At least ten counts were recorded for this clonotype. The rearrangement links TRBV6-2 or TRBV6-3 to TRBJ1-6; D gene unclear. The germline V and J ends were trimmed by 8 bases and 2 bases, with 16 bases remaining between them. This CDR3 contains 16 residues. In germline, CDR1 is MNHEY, CDR2 SVGEGT. CDR3 sequence (DNA): TGTGCCAGCGGTTCAGGATCGTTCACCTATAATTCACCCCTCCACTTT. Translated: CASGSGSFTYNSPLHF.

This clonotype was detected many times. This sequence joins TRBV10-3 and TRBJ2-7, with D possibly being TRBD2 (5 bases). The CDR3 covers 13 residues. Germline lookup yields CDR1 ENHRY and CDR2 SYGVKD. V shed 0 bases and J shed 5 bases, with 8 bases lying between them. CDR3 nucleotides: TGTGCCATCAGTGAGTCCGAGGGTGACGAGCAGTACTTC. It encodes CAISESEGDEQYF.

This clonotype has a count of ten or more. The CDR3 spells CSVERKGFRTDTQYF. The CDR3 bases are TGCAGCGTTGAAAGGAAGGGGTTTCGCACAGATACGCAGTATTTT. The chain recombines TRBV29-1 with TRBJ2-3, with D possibly matching TRBD1 (5 bases). Germline V lookup: CDR1 SQVTM, CDR2 ANQGSEA. The CDR3 is made up of 15 amino acids. Between the trimmed V and J ends, which lost 2 bases and 1 base, there was a span of 13 bases.

This clonotype was picked up many times. V usage is TRBV9 and J usage is TRBJ2-1; no clear D. This CDR3 is built from 15 residues. V lost 0 bases, J lost 0 bases, and 7 bases lay in between. Germline CDR1 SGDLS, CDR2 YYNGEE. In DNA, the CDR3 is TGTGCCAGCAGCGTAGCAGTCCCCTCCTACAATGAGCAGTTCTTC. Its translation is CASSVAVPSYNEQFF.

This clonotype was detected ten times or more. J is TRBJ2-7 and V is TRBV7-9, with 9 bases lining up with TRBD1. The CDR3 covers 15 residues. Germline V gene data show CDR1 as SEHNR and CDR2 as FQNEAQ (reference sequence). After removal of 2 bases from V and 3 bases from J, the junction contained 5 bases not matched to a gene. The CDR3 region has the DNA TGTGCCAGCAGCTTACGGACAGGGGAACTCTACGAGCAGTACTTC. Protein: CASSLRTGELYEQYF.

This clonotype was found a few times. V usage is TRBV28 and J usage is TRBJ1-6; D is undetermined. Germline lookup yields CDR1 MDHEN and CDR2 SYDVKM. V lost 7 bases, J lost 7 bases, and 8 bases lay in between. The CDR3 runs to 12 residues. The CDR3 spells CASTPGNSPLHF. In nucleotides, the CDR3 is TGTGCCAGCACCCCCGGGAATTCACCCCTCCACTTT. The entire variable domain, with the rest obtained from reference TRBV28 and TRBJ1-6, is as follows: DVKVTQSSRYLVKRTGEKVFLECVQDMDHENMFWYRQDPGLGLRLIYFSYDVKMKEKGDIPEGYSVSREKKERFSLILESASTNQTSMYLCASTPGNSPLHFGNGTRLTVT.

This clonotype was counted many times. The rearrangement joins TRBV5-6 to TRBJ2-7; D may be TRBD1 or TRBD2 (5 bases each). The V gene's germline CDR1 is SGHDT and CDR2 YYEEEE. The CDR3 length is 16 residues. V dropped 0 bases and J dropped 2 bases, with 15 bases sitting between them. CDR3 region: CASSLAYRDEAYEQYF. CDR3 coding DNA: TGTGCCAGCAGCTTGGCCTACCGGGACGAGGCCTACGAGCAGTACTTC.

In its sample, this clonotype was seen many times. V is TRBV4-2 and J is TRBJ2-3; no firm D call. Per the germline V gene, CDR1 is LGHNA and CDR2 is YNFKEQ. Trimming left V 0 bases short and J 6 bases short, with 13 bases between. CDR3 length: 15 amino acids. CDR3 region: CASSQDKASRDTQYF. The CDR3 bases are TGTGCCAGCAGCCAAGACAAGGCTTCGAGGGATACGCAGTATTTT.

This clonotype has a count of ten or more. The chain links TRBV20-1 to TRBJ2-1; no definite D call. Deletions cut 5 bases from V and 0 bases from J, with 11 bases between. CDR1 DFQATT and CDR2 SNEGSKA come from the germline V gene (reference sequence). CDR3 length: 14 amino acids. CDR3 DNA: TGCAGTGCTGAAGACCTTTCCTCCTACAATGAGCAGTTCTTC. It translates to CSAEDLSSYNEQFF.

This clonotype showed up many times. The V and J genes are TRBV12-3 or TRBV12-4 and TRBJ1-2, with D unresolved. This CDR3 is built from 15 residues. Trimming stripped 3 bases from V and 0 bases from J, with 11 bases between. The CDR3 nucleotides read TGTGCCAGCAGTTTGCTCCCCCAAGCTAACTATGGCTACACCTTC. Residues: CASSLLPQANYGYTF.

The chain carries TRBV7-9 and TRBJ1-5; a possible D gene is TRBD1 (6 bases). This CDR3 contains 13 residues. V lost 8 bases to trimming and J lost 9 bases, with 17 bases between them. Germline CDR1 reads SEHNR; CDR2 reads FQNEAQ (reference sequence). The CDR3 region is CASHGGRGRPQHF. The CDR3 DNA is TGTGCCAGCCATGGGGGCCGGGGACGGCCCCAGCATTTT.

This clonotype was seen at least ten times. This sequence joins TRBV29-1 and TRBJ1-1, with D perhaps TRBD1 (5 bases). V shed 7 bases and J shed 0 bases, with 12 bases lying between them. The length of the CDR3 is 13 residues. Germline assignment: CDR1 SQVTM and CDR2 ANQGSEA. Written as DNA, the CDR3 is TGCAGCGCCGAGGGGTTGTTGAACACTGAAGCTTTCTTT. Translating it yields CSAEGLLNTEAFF. Complete variable domain (other parts from reference TRBV29-1 and TRBJ1-1): SAVISQKPSRDICQRGTSLTIQCQVDSQVTMMFWYRQQPGQSLTLIATANQGSEATYESGFVIDKFPISRPNLTFSTLTVSNMSPEDSSIYLCSAEGLLNTEAFFGQGTRLTVV.

This clonotype has a count of ten or more. The chain is built from TRBV10-3 and TRBJ1-3, with D tentatively TRBD1 (6 bases). Trimming pared 4 bases from V and 2 bases from J, leaving 9 bases between. This CDR3 contains 14 residues. Looked up from germline, CDR1 is ENHRY and CDR2 is SYGVKD. CDR3 DNA: TGTGCCATCAGTGGACAGGCAGCTGGAAACACCATATATTTT. Its translation is CAISGQAAGNTIYF.

This clonotype was counted at least ten times. J is TRBJ1-1 and V is TRBV20-1; 7 nucleotides align to TRBD1. With V trimmed by 2 bases and J by 0 bases, 3 bases remained unmatched. The germline V gene has CDR1 DFQATT and CDR2 SNEGSKA (reference sequence). The CDR3 totals 14 residues. The CDR3 loop reads CSARKGAVNTEAFF. The CDR3 region has the DNA TGCAGTGCTAGAAAGGGGGCCGTGAACACTGAAGCTTTCTTT.

This chain joins TRBV19 and TRBJ2-5; D not resolved. CDR3 length equals 15 residues. The ends were cut back, 5 bases at V and 0 bases at J, with 13 bases in the middle. Germline V lookup: CDR1 LNHDA, CDR2 SQIVND (reference sequence). The CDR3 DNA is TGTGCCAGTAGTCCAACCCTGTGGTACCAAGAGACCCAGTACTTC. It encodes CASSPTLWYQETQYF.

The V and J genes are TRBV4-3 and TRBJ1-2; TRBD1 agrees at 9 bases. The germline CDR1 and CDR2 sequences are LGHNA and YSLEER. The CDR3 totals 14 residues. V was clipped by 2 bases and J by 6 bases; unmatched bases: 4. CDR3 amino acids: CASSQQDRGNGYTF. CDR3 sequence (DNA): TGCGCCAGCAGCCAACAAGACAGGGGGAATGGCTACACCTTC.

This clonotype showed up many times. The chain recombines TRBV2 with TRBJ1-2, with TRBD1 as a possible D gene (6 bases). CDR1 SNHLY and CDR2 FYNNEI come from the germline V gene. V was pared by 4 bases and J by 4 bases, with 13 bases between. CDR3 length: 14 residues. This CDR3 is CASSAQGVSYGYTF. CDR3 coding DNA: TGTGCCAGCAGTGCACAGGGAGTGAGCTATGGCTACACCTTC.

The chain links TRBV24-1 to TRBJ2-5; either TRBD1 or TRBD2 may fit D (6 bases each). The CDR3 has 15 residues. V lost 1 base and J lost 4, with 12 bases in between. CDR1 KGHDR and CDR2 SFDVKD come from the germline V gene. The CDR3: CATSDFRGGGETQYF. The CDR3 DNA follows: TGTGCCACCAGTGATTTCAGGGGAGGCGGAGAGACCCAGTACTTC.

This clonotype was picked up many times. This sequence joins TRBV5-6 and TRBJ2-2, with TRBD2 as a possible D gene (6 bases). The germline V and J ends were trimmed by 1 base and 1 base, with 8 bases remaining between them. Germline V gene lookup returns CDR1 SGHDT and CDR2 YYEEEE. This CDR3 region has 15 residues. In DNA, the CDR3 is TGTGCCAGCAGCTTGAGGCGGGGGAACACCGGGGAGCTGTTTTTT. Protein sequence: CASSLRRGNTGELFF. The full variable domain, completed using reference TRBV5-6 and TRBJ2-2, is DAGVTQSPTHLIKTRGQQVTLRCSPKSGHDTVSWYQQALGQGPQFIFQYYEEEERQRGNFPDRFSGHQFPNYSSELNVNALLLGDSALYLCASSLRRGNTGELFFGEGSRLTVL.

This clonotype was seen ten or more times. V usage is TRBV18 and J usage is TRBJ2-2; TRBD1 is a possible D gene (5 bases). Germline-derived CDR1 and CDR2 are KGHSH and LQKENI. Trimming shortened V by 3 bases and J by 1 base, and 12 bases separated the two germline ends. The CDR3 contains 16 residues. CDR3 bases: TGTGCCAGCTCACCTGCTGGACAAGTGAACACCGGGGAGCTGTTTTTT. Translation gives CASSPAGQVNTGELFF. Using reference TRBV18 and TRBJ2-2 for the parts outside the CDR3, the full variable domain is NAGVMQNPRHLVRRRGQEARLRCSPMKGHSHVYWYRQLPEEGLKFMVYLQKENIIDESGMPKERFSAEFPKEGPSILRIQQVVRGDSAAYFCASSPAGQVNTGELFFGEGSRLTVL.

The V call is TRBV9, the J call TRBJ1-5, with TRBD1 matching over 7 bases. Germline V gives CDR1 SGDLS, CDR2 YYNGEE. CDR3 length: 19 amino acids. After removal of 3 bases from V and 1 base from J, the junction contained 16 bases not matched to a gene. The CDR3 DNA is TGTGCCAGCAGCGGAACGCAACAGGGGATAGAGAACAGCAATCAGCCCCAGCATTTT. This sequence encodes CASSGTQQGIENSNQPQHF.

There are many counts of this clonotype. This sequence joins TRBV6-1 and TRBJ2-3; D possibly corresponds to TRBD2 (5 bases). Trimming left V 9 bases short and J 2 bases short, with 12 bases between. CDR1 and CDR2 from the germline V gene are MNHNS and SASEGT. This CDR3 is built from 13 residues. The DNA for the CDR3 is TGTGCCAGAGGTAGCGAGAACACAGATACGCAGTATTTT. Translation: CARGSENTDTQYF.

This clonotype has at least ten counts. The V and J genes are TRBV7-9 and TRBJ1-1; a weak D match, TRBD1 (5 bases). CDR1 is SEHNR, CDR2 FQNEAQ, per germline (reference sequence). This CDR3 spans 14 amino acids. Trimming took 4 bases from V and 1 from J, leaving 10 bases between them. CDR3 nucleotide sequence: TGTGCCAGCAGCTCGGGACGGCAGAACACTGAAGCTTTCTTT. The encoded protein is CASSSGRQNTEAFF.

This clonotype was observed many times. The chain joins TRBV4-2 to TRBJ2-1; 12 nucleotides match TRBD2. Losses at the gene ends were 0 bases for V and 7 bases for J; bases not matched to a gene: 7. The CDR3 length is 17 residues. Per the germline V gene, CDR1 is LGHNA and CDR2 is YNFKEQ. CDR3 protein: CASSQDPSGRALNEQFF. CDR3 coding DNA: TGTGCCAGCAGCCAAGACCCTAGCGGGAGGGCCTTAAATGAGCAGTTCTTC.

This clonotype was seen at least ten times. The chain recombines TRBV18 with TRBJ2-7; the match to TRBD2 covers 9 bases. V trimming: 4 bases; J trimming: 5 bases; junction bases outside the gene matches: 6. CDR1 is KGHSH and CDR2 is LQKENI in the germline V gene. This CDR3 contains 14 residues. The CDR3 bases are TGTGCCAGCTCACTCAAGGGACTAGCCCACGAGCAGTACTTC. It encodes CASSLKGLAHEQYF.

This clonotype was recorded many times. This chain connects TRBV6-1 to TRBJ2-7; D may be TRBD1 or TRBD2 (5 bases each). The germline V gene encodes CDR1 MNHNS and CDR2 SASEGT. The CDR3 extends over 15 amino acids. Trimming left V 6 bases short and J 3 bases short, with 18 bases between. The CDR3 protein is CASRPLSLGVYEQYF. As DNA, the CDR3 is TGTGCCAGCAGGCCCCTGTCGTTGGGGGTCTACGAGCAGTACTTC.

This clonotype occurred many times. This rearrangement joins TRBV12-3 or TRBV12-4 to TRBJ2-1; 7 bases map to TRBD2. The junction had 0 bases not matched to a gene; V was cut back by 2 bases and J by 5 bases. CDR3 size: 13 residues. As DNA, the CDR3 is TGTGCCAGCAGTTTACGGGGGGACAATGAGCAGTTCTTC. Its protein product is CASSLRGDNEQFF.

The table lists this clonotype with many counts. The V gene is TRBV29-1, the J gene TRBJ1-5; 8 bases are a match to TRBD1. V was clipped by 6 bases and J by 7 bases; unmatched bases: 11. Germline CDR1 and CDR2: SQVTM and ANQGSEA. This CDR3 region has 14 residues. The CDR3 sequence: CSVSGQGITQPQHF. CDR3 nucleotide sequence: TGCAGCGTATCCGGACAGGGAATAACCCAGCCCCAGCATTTT.

This clonotype was seen many times. The chain combines TRBV10-3 with TRBJ2-1; 9 bases match TRBD1. This CDR3 is built from 15 residues. Trimming at V came to 5 bases and at J to 1 base, leaving 3 bases not matched to a gene. The germline V gene has CDR1 ENHRY and CDR2 SYGVKD. The CDR3 coding sequence is TGTGCCATCAGTAAAGACAGGGGGTCCTACAATGAGCAGTTCTTC. Protein: CAISKDRGSYNEQFF.

With regard to this clonotype: A much larger clone differs by one base, so this may be a read error. This rearrangement joins TRBV5-1 to TRBJ2-1; TRBD2 might be the D (7 bases). The CDR3 is 15 amino acids. Germline lookup yields CDR1 SGHRS and CDR2 YFSETQ. Trimming shortened V by 4 bases and J by 9 bases, and 20 bases separated the two germline ends. CDR3 sequence: CASSQGRGAAPEQFF. CDR3 nucleotide sequence: TGCGCCAGCAGCCAGGGACGGGGGGCGGCCCCTGAGCAGTTCTTC.